These T cell receptor beta chains were read from a single sample in a study of control samples from healthy donors and cancer patients. Using immunoSEQ multiplex PCR, the repertoire was profiled, and TCRdb retains in-frame clones only, with some absent. This repertoire shows under 95,000 clones, around 84% found once; its top ten account for approximately 16%. The sequencing input was blood. These receptors all come from a man between 45 and 60 years old in good health. The CDR3 runs from the conserved cysteine through the conserved F or W. Fields, in order: D gene, clone size, J gene, V gene, CDR3 protein, CDR3 DNA. D genes are given only for firm matches. The size entry is marked missing in some rows and otherwise reads once, few, many or a size class.

>TRBD2|-|TRBJ2-1|TRBV11-3
CASSLGGGRLDNEQFF
TGTGCCAGCAGCTTAGGTGGCGGGAGGCTCGACAATGAGCAGTTCTTC
>-|-|TRBJ2-3|TRBV3-1/TRBV3-2
CASSQRAGTDTQYF
TGTGCCAGCAGCCAAAGGGCTGGGACAGATACGCAGTATTTT
>-|-|TRBJ2-7|TRBV19
CASSIHLSGEQYF
TGTGCCAGTAGTATCCACCTCTCTGGGGAGCAGTACTTC
>-|-|TRBJ2-3|TRBV11-3
CASSLDPLGTQYF
TGTGCCAGCAGCTTAGATCCCTTGGGTACGCAGTATTTT
>-|-|TRBJ2-2|TRBV6-2/TRBV6-3
CASSYGQGLTGELFF
TGTGCCAGCAGTTACGGGCAGGGGTTAACCGGGGAGCTGTTTTTT
>-|few|TRBJ2-1|TRBV4-1
CASSPPLGTPYNEQFF
TGCGCCAGCAGCCCTCCCCTGGGGACACCCTACAATGAGCAGTTCTTC
>-|-|TRBJ2-7|TRBV18
CASSPRGQPYEQYF
TGTGCCAGCTCACCACGGGGACAACCCTACGAGCAGTACTTC
>TRBD2|-|TRBJ2-1|TRBV30
CAWSGLVTNEQFF
TGTGCCTGGAGCGGACTAGTAACCAATGAGCAGTTCTTC
>-|few|TRBJ2-1|TRBV10-2
CASSRDRGNEQFF
TGCGCCAGCAGCCGGGATCGCGGGAATGAGCAGTTCTTC
>-|-|TRBJ1-2|TRBV18
CASSQMTESYTF
TGTGCCAGCTCACAAATGACGGAGAGCTACACCTTC
>-|-|TRBJ2-7|TRBV6-6
CASSRSLPDRDTTYEQYF
TGTGCCAGCAGCCGATCTCTCCCCGACCGGGACACCACCTACGAGCAGTACTTC
>-|few|TRBJ2-3|TRBV12-3/TRBV12-4
CASSLGTDTQYF
TGTGCCAGCAGTTTGGGGACAGATACGCAGTATTTT
>TRBD2|once|TRBJ2-5|TRBV5-6
CASSSHRTRSGETQYF
TGTGCCAGCAGCTCCCACCGGACTAGGTCAGGGGAGACCCAGTACTTC
>-|once|TRBJ2-2|TRBV6-5
CASTSTGALVGELFF
TGTGCCAGCACGAGTACCGGGGCCTTGGTCGGGGAGCTGTTTTTT
>TRBD2|-|TRBJ2-3|TRBV7-2
CASSPGTSGRALGTDTQYF
TGTGCCAGCAGCCCCGGGACTAGCGGGAGGGCCTTGGGCACAGATACGCAGTATTTT
>-|-|TRBJ2-3|TRBV9
CASSDRDGTHTQYF
TGTGCCAGCAGCGACCGGGACGGTACACATACGCAGTATTTT
>TRBD1|-|TRBJ2-7|TRBV7-8
CASSLVGTGQTYEQYF
TGTGCCAGCAGCTTAGTAGGGACAGGGCAGACCTACGAGCAGTACTTC
>-|-|TRBJ1-6|TRBV11-2
CASSSDLYSPLHF
TGTGCCAGCAGCTCCGATTTGTATTCACCCCTCCACTTT
>-|-|TRBJ2-3|TRBV12-3/TRBV12-4
CASLGVSVDTQYF
TGTGCCAGCCTGGGGGTGTCCGTGGATACGCAGTATTTT
>TRBD1|-|TRBJ2-6|TRBV7-9
CASSPRQGDLSGANVLTF
TGTGCCAGCAGCCCGAGACAGGGCGACCTCTCTGGGGCCAACGTCCTGACTTTC
>-|-|TRBJ1-3|TRBV15
CATSRDQPEISGNTIYF
TGTGCCACCAGCAGAGATCAACCGGAGATCTCTGGAAACACCATATATTTT
>-|once|TRBJ2-5|TRBV5-1
CASSPTGQGILETQYF
TGCGCCAGCAGCCCTACGGGGCAGGGTATTTTAGAGACCCAGTACTTC
>-|-|TRBJ1-1|TRBV12-3/TRBV12-4
CASSVRGNTEAFF
TGTGCCAGCAGTGTGCGGGGTAACACTGAAGCTTTCTTT
>TRBD1|-|TRBJ1-4|TRBV3-1/TRBV3-2
CASSPLGTGVEKLFF
TGTGCCAGCAGCCCCCTGGGGACAGGGGTTGAAAAACTGTTTTTT
>-|-|TRBJ1-2|TRBV7-9
CASILAHHSNYGYTF
TGTGCCAGCATCCTTGCCCACCACTCTAACTATGGCTACACCTTC
>-|-|TRBJ2-2|TRBV27
CASSTRGTNTGELFF
TGTGCCAGCAGTACGCGGGGAACGAACACCGGGGAGCTGTTTTTT
>TRBD2|-|TRBJ2-3|TRBV20-1
CSASSAGPSLGTDTQYF
TGCAGTGCTAGTTCAGCGGGACCCAGTCTGGGCACAGATACGCAGTATTTT
>-|-|TRBJ2-2|TRBV27
CASSLSPRDTGELFF
TGTGCCAGCAGTTTATCCCCCAGGGACACCGGGGAGCTGTTTTTT
>-|once|TRBJ2-3|TRBV7-9
CASSPDGANTDTQYF
TGTGCCAGCAGCCCCGACGGAGCGAACACAGATACGCAGTATTTT
>-|-|TRBJ2-1|TRBV3-1/TRBV3-2
CASSQDHGEYNEQFF
TGTGCCAGCAGCCAAGATCATGGGGAATACAATGAGCAGTTCTTC
>TRBD2|-|TRBJ2-7|TRBV9
CASSVGAGGPYEQYF
TGTGCCAGCAGCGTAGGAGCGGGAGGGCCCTACGAGCAGTACTTC
>-|-|TRBJ1-2|TRBV7-8
CASSLKSSVYGYTF
TGTGCCAGCAGCTTAAAGAGCTCTGTCTATGGCTACACCTTC
>-|-|TRBJ2-1|TRBV25-1
CASSDQKGKEQFF
TGTGCCAGCAGTGACCAAAAGGGAAAGGAGCAGTTCTTC
>-|-|TRBJ2-5|TRBV28
CASSPPGHYQETQYF
TGTGCCAGCAGTCCTCCGGGACACTATCAAGAGACCCAGTACTTC
>TRBD1|-|TRBJ1-2|TRBV29-1
CSVEGQGRGYGYTF
TGCAGCGTTGAGGGACAGGGAAGGGGCTATGGCTACACCTTC
>-|-|TRBJ2-3|TRBV9
CASSVVASSTDTQYF
TGTGCCAGCAGCGTAGTGGCATCGAGCACAGATACGCAGTATTTT
>-|-|TRBJ2-5|TRBV6-2/TRBV6-3
CASSYGRQETQYF
TGTGCCAGCAGTTACGGCAGGCAAGAGACCCAGTACTTC
>-|-|TRBJ2-6|TRBV2
CASSDRGAGANVLTF
TGTGCCAGCAGTGATCGGGGGGCGGGGGCCAACGTCCTGACTTTC
>-|-|TRBJ1-2|TRBV25-1
CASSGNYGYTF
TGTGCCAGCAGTGGGAACTATGGCTACACCTTC
>TRBD1|-|TRBJ1-1|TRBV29-1
CSALGQYTEAFF
TGCAGCGCCCTGGGACAGTACACTGAAGCTTTCTTT
>-|-|TRBJ2-3|TRBV24-1
CATSEGAEGITDTQYF
TGTGCCACCAGTGAAGGAGCGGAGGGGATCACAGATACGCAGTATTTT
>TRBD1|-|TRBJ2-5|TRBV5-4
CASSWTGGQETQYF
TGTGCCAGCAGCTGGACAGGGGGGCAAGAGACCCAGTACTTC
>TRBD1|few|TRBJ2-7|TRBV7-9
CASSPDRGTSYEQYF
TGTGCCAGCAGCCCGGACAGGGGTACATCCTACGAGCAGTACTTC
>TRBD2|-|TRBJ2-3|TRBV7-2
CASSASGTDTQYF
TGTGCCAGCAGCGCTAGCGGGACAGATACGCAGTATTTT
>-|-|TRBJ2-1|TRBV7-2
CASSPHNEQFF
TGTGCCAGCAGCCCTCACAATGAGCAGTTCTTC
>-|-|TRBJ2-7|TRBV13
CASSLEAGYLSYEQYF
TGTGCCAGCAGCTTAGAGGCAGGATACCTCTCCTACGAGCAGTACTTC
>TRBD2|-|TRBJ2-5|TRBV30
CAWKSGRSETQYF
TGTGCCTGGAAAAGCGGGAGATCAGAGACCCAGTACTTC
>-|-|TRBJ2-3|TRBV27
CASSTSDRTSTDTQYF
TGTGCCAGCAGTACGTCAGACAGAACAAGCACAGATACGCAGTATTTT